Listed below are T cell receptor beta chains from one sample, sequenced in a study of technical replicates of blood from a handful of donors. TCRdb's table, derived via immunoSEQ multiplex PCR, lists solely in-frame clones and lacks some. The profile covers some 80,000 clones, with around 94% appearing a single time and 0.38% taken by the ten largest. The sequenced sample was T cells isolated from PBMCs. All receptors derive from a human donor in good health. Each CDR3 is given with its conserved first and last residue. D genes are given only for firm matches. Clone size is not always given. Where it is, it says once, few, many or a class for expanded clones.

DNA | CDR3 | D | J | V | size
TGTGCCAGCAGCGGATCAGGGCAGATTCAAGAGACCCAGTACTTC | CASSGSGQIQETQYF | . | TRBJ2-5 | TRBV9 | .
TGTGCCAGCAGTGTTACCGGGATGAACACTGAAGCTTTCTTT | CASSVTGMNTEAFF | . | TRBJ1-1 | TRBV6-1 | .
TGTGCCAGCAGCTCATTTATGAGGCCCACTGAAGCTTTCTTT | CASSSFMRPTEAFF | . | TRBJ1-1 | TRBV7-9 | .
TGTGCCAGCAGTTCACTTTCATTAGGAGGTCAGCCCCAGCATTTT | CASSSLSLGGQPQHF | . | TRBJ1-5 | TRBV6-1 | .
TGTGCCAGCAGTCCCGACAGTTGGGGTTACAATGAGCAGTTCTTC | CASSPDSWGYNEQFF | . | TRBJ2-1 | TRBV2 | once
TGTGCCAGCAGCTCCGATCGGACAGGGACCCGAATAAAGTTCTTC | CASSSDRTGTRIKFF | TRBD1 | TRBJ2-1 | TRBV7-9 | .
TGTGCCAGCAGTTTCCGACAGGGTAACACTGAAGCTTTCTTT | CASSFRQGNTEAFF | TRBD1 | TRBJ1-1 | TRBV27 | .
TGCGCCAGCAGTCAATCGGGGACAGGGGGGAATGTCCGGGGAGAAAAACTGTTTTTT | CASSQSGTGGNVRGEKLFF | TRBD1 | TRBJ1-4 | TRBV23-1 | .
TGTGCCACCCGTAGGGGACTAGCGGAAGAGACCCAGTACTTC | CATRRGLAEETQYF | TRBD2 | TRBJ2-5 | TRBV2 | .
TGTGCCAGCAGCGTTGGGACAGGGGCTAGGAATGAGCAGTTCTTC | CASSVGTGARNEQFF | TRBD1 | TRBJ2-1 | TRBV9 | .
TGCGCCAGCAGCCAAGAACTAGCGGGGTACAATGAGCAGTTCTTC | CASSQELAGYNEQFF | TRBD2 | TRBJ2-1 | TRBV4-3 | .
TGTGCCAGCAGCTTAGGCGACAGACACCAGTTCGAGACCCAGTACTTC | CASSLGDRHQFETQYF | . | TRBJ2-5 | TRBV13 | .
TGCAGCGTTAAGCTAGCGGGAGTTAACATTCAGTACTTC | CSVKLAGVNIQYF | TRBD2 | TRBJ2-4 | TRBV29-1 | .
TGTGCCACCAGCAGAGATCTAGATTATGGCTACACCTTC | CATSRDLDYGYTF | . | TRBJ1-2 | TRBV15 | .
TGCAGCGCGGAGGGACCAGATACGCAGTATTTT | CSAEGPDTQYF | . | TRBJ2-3 | TRBV29-1 | .
TGTGCCAGCAGCTTAGTCGGGGTTGGTGTCCAGCCCCAGCATTTT | CASSLVGVGVQPQHF | . | TRBJ1-5 | TRBV7-2 | .
TGTGCCTGGGGACGGGGACAGGGGATCACTGAAGCTTTCTTT | CAWGRGQGITEAFF | TRBD1 | TRBJ1-1 | TRBV30 | few
TGTGCCAGCAGCCCCGGGCGGGGGTATGGCTACACCTTC | CASSPGRGYGYTF | . | TRBJ1-2 | TRBV5-4 | once
TGTGCCATTGCGGAGTGGGACACTGAAGCTTTCTTT | CAIAEWDTEAFF | . | TRBJ1-1 | TRBV10-3 | .
TGTGCCAGCAGTGAAAGTCGGGGGGACACTGAAGCTTTCTTT | CASSESRGDTEAFF | . | TRBJ1-1 | TRBV2 | .
TGTGCCAGCAGTTTCCGGCAGGGAAAAGAGACCCAGTACTTC | CASSFRQGKETQYF | . | TRBJ2-5 | TRBV27 | .
TGTGCCAGCAGTTCCCGGTTACTGTTAACCTACAATGAGCAGTTCTTC | CASSSRLLLTYNEQFF | . | TRBJ2-1 | TRBV13 | .
TGTGCCAGCAGTTTATCTACCGGGAGCACCATCTACGAGCAGTACTTC | CASSLSTGSTIYEQYF | . | TRBJ2-7 | TRBV27 | .
TGTGCCAGTAGCCCCTCAGGGGTAAGCGCAACTAATGAAAAACTGTTTTTT | CASSPSGVSATNEKLFF | . | TRBJ1-4 | TRBV19 | .
TGTGCCAGCAGGATCGGGACATTTAACACCGGGGAGCTGTTTTTT | CASRIGTFNTGELFF | . | TRBJ2-2 | TRBV6-1 | .
TGTGCCAGCAGGGAACAGGGTGGTAGAACTGAAGCTTTCTTT | CASREQGGRTEAFF | . | TRBJ1-1 | TRBV28 | .
TGTGCCAGCAGCCTGCCTCCGGGAGCTGAAGGTGAAAAACTGTTTTTT | CASSLPPGAEGEKLFF | . | TRBJ1-4 | TRBV5-6 | once
TGTGCCAGCAGCGGGACAGGGGTTGATGGCTACACCTTC | CASSGTGVDGYTF | TRBD1 | TRBJ1-2 | TRBV13 | .
TGTGCCAGCAGTCGGGACAGCCAGCATTTT | CASSRDSQHF | TRBD1 | TRBJ1-5 | TRBV28 | once
TGTGCCAGCAGCTTGGAGCGGGAATCCTCCTACAATGAGCAGTTCTTC | CASSLERESSYNEQFF | TRBD2 | TRBJ2-1 | TRBV13 | .
TGTGCCAGCAGTTACTTTAGCGGGAGTGGGGATACGCAGTATTTT | CASSYFSGSGDTQYF | TRBD2 | TRBJ2-3 | TRBV6-5 | .
TGTGCCACCTATATAGCGGGAGGTTCAGAGACCCAGTACTTC | CATYIAGGSETQYF | TRBD2 | TRBJ2-5 | TRBV28 | .
TGTGCCAGCAGGTTTTCTGTCGGACAGGGGGCAGGTGGGGCCAACGTCCTGACTTTC | CASRFSVGQGAGGANVLTF | TRBD1 | TRBJ2-6 | TRBV28 | .
TGTGCCTGGAGCAAAGGGGGCGGTAATGGCTACACCTTC | CAWSKGGGNGYTF | TRBD1 | TRBJ1-2 | TRBV30 | .
TGTGCCATCAGGAGGGCTACTCCTAGCACAGATACGCAGTATTTT | CAIRRATPSTDTQYF | . | TRBJ2-3 | TRBV10-3 | .
TGTGCCAGCAGCTTAGGACAGGGTGTGACCCAGTACTTC | CASSLGQGVTQYF | TRBD1 | TRBJ2-5 | TRBV7-2 | .
TGCGCCAGCAGCTTGCGGTACACAGATACGCAGTATTTT | CASSLRYTDTQYF | . | TRBJ2-3 | TRBV5-1 | .
TGTGCCAGCAGCCCCGGGACAGGCGCTTACGAGCAGTACTTC | CASSPGTGAYEQYF | TRBD1 | TRBJ2-7 | TRBV7-8 | once
TGCGCCAGCAGCCAAGCGCCGGGACAGGGGATTCCCTACGAGCAGTACTTC | CASSQAPGQGIPYEQYF | TRBD1 | TRBJ2-7 | TRBV4-1 | .
TGTGCCAGCAGCTTATTCCCCGAGCGGGGTTTGTCCTACAATGAGCAGTTCTTC | CASSLFPERGLSYNEQFF | TRBD2 | TRBJ2-1 | TRBV11-2 | .
TGTGCCAGCAGTTTATCCCCTATTAATGAGCAGTTCTTC | CASSLSPINEQFF | . | TRBJ2-1 | TRBV27 | .
TGTGCCACTAACCAGGGTGTTGGCGGCTACACCTTC | CATNQGVGGYTF | . | TRBJ1-2 | TRBV19 | .
TGTGCCAGCTCACCATCGGGAGGGCCAGGAGATACGCAGTATTTT | CASSPSGGPGDTQYF | TRBD2 | TRBJ2-3 | TRBV18 | .
TGTGCCAGCAGCTCCCCAACTAGCGGGAGGCAGTACTTC | CASSSPTSGRQYF | TRBD2 | TRBJ2-7 | TRBV7-3 | .
TGTGCCAGCAGCGAACCAGGGACAAGAAGCTCCTACAATGAGCAGTTCTTC | CASSEPGTRSSYNEQFF | . | TRBJ2-1 | TRBV7-3 | .
TGTGCCAGTAGTGCTACTAGCGGATCGTTCGAGCAGTACTTC | CASSATSGSFEQYF | TRBD2 | TRBJ2-7 | TRBV19 | .
TGCAGTATCTGGGCGCTTGAAGCTTTCTTT | CSIWALEAFF | . | TRBJ1-1 | TRBV20-1 | .
TGTGCCAGCAGCTTATTAACGGGACAGGGGAGGGAGCAGTACTTC | CASSLLTGQGREQYF | TRBD1 | TRBJ2-7 | TRBV7-8 | .
TGTGCCAGCAGTGACCCGACAGGGGGAATTGATGAGCAGTTCTTC | CASSDPTGGIDEQFF | TRBD1 | TRBJ2-1 | TRBV6-1 | .
TGTGCCAGCAGTTTAGCAGATACGCAGTATTTT | CASSLADTQYF | . | TRBJ2-3 | TRBV2 | .
TGTGCCAGCAGTCCCGACAGGGGAGCATTCAATGAGCAGTTCTTC | CASSPDRGAFNEQFF | TRBD1 | TRBJ2-1 | TRBV6-5 | .
TGTGCCAGTAGTCTACTAGCGGGAGATGAGCAGTTCTTC | CASSLLAGDEQFF | TRBD2 | TRBJ2-1 | TRBV19 | .
TGTGCCAGTATCACAGGGATGAACACTGAAGCTTTCTTT | CASITGMNTEAFF | . | TRBJ1-1 | TRBV30 | .
TGTGCCAGCAGTGTACGCAGGGGGAACACTGAAGCTTTCTTT | CASSVRRGNTEAFF | . | TRBJ1-1 | TRBV2 | .